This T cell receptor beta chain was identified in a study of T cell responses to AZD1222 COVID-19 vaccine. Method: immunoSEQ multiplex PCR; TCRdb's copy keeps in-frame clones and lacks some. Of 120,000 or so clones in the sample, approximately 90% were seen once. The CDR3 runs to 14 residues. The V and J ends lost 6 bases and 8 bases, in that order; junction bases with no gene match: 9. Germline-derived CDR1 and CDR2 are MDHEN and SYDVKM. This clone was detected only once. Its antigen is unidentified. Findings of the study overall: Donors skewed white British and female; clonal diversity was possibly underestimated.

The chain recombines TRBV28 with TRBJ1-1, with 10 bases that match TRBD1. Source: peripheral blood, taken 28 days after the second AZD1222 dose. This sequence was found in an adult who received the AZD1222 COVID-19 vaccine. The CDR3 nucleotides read TGTGCCAGCAGGGGACAGGGGAGTAAAGGCGAAGCTTTCTTT. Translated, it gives CASRGQGSKGEAFF.